Each of the 10 T cell receptor beta chains below was sequenced from the same sample in a study of blood T cell repertoires in COVID-19 (dated by TCRdb to the early 2020s). The receptor library was made with the immunoSEQ multiplex PCR assay. TCRdb retrieved this table from immuneACCESS and kept in-frame rearrangements only. Not all clones are present; in checked studies, unresolved V genes account for under half, and no reason is known for the remainder. The sample table shows tens of thousands of clones, and roughly 85% are seen once. The leading ten clones occupy 26% of the sample. The sequenced sample consisted of peripheral blood. The receptors shown here come from a man between 60 and 75 years old with active or convalescent COVID-19.

This sequence joins TRBV27 and TRBJ1-2, with TRBD1 as a possible D gene (6 bases). Germline CDR1 and CDR2: MNHEY and SMNVEV (reference sequence). Trimming removed 3 bases at V and 1 base at J, with 12 bases between. This CDR3 comprises 15 residues. The CDR3 region has the DNA TGTGCCAGCAGTTTCGGGGGGCACTATAACTATGGCTACACCTTC. The encoded protein is CASSFGGHYNYGYTF.

This clone was seen just once. The V gene is TRBV4-2, the J gene TRBJ2-1, with 7 positions matching TRBD1. The CDR3 runs 18 residues. V gave up 4 bases and J gave up 5 bases; unmatched junction bases: 17. Germline CDR1 is LGHNA and CDR2 is YNFKEQ. CDR3 residues: CASSLRTPDRSTNNEQFF. The CDR3 DNA reads as TGTGCCAGCAGCCTAAGAACCCCGGACAGGTCTACGAACAATGAGCAGTTCTTC.

The rearrangement uses TRBV9 and TRBJ2-5; possible D gene TRBD1, 5 bases. CDR3 length: 14 residues. Trimming removed 2 bases from V and 3 bases from J, with 11 bases in between. Germline CDR1 SGDLS, CDR2 YYNGEE. The CDR3 sequence: CASSVGAYEETQYF. The CDR3 region has the DNA TGTGCCAGCAGCGTTGGGGCGTACGAAGAGACCCAGTACTTC. Based on the CDR3 plus reference TRBV9 and TRBJ2-5, the full variable domain is DSGVTQTPKHLITATGQRVTLRCSPRSGDLSVYWYQQSLDQGLQFLIQYYNGEERAKGNILERFSAQQFPDLHSELNLSSLELGDSALYFCASSVGAYEETQYFGPGTRLLVL.

V is TRBV4-1 and J is TRBJ2-1; TRBD1 matches at 7 bases. The CDR3 is 15 residues long. The germline V gene encodes CDR1 MGHRA and CDR2 YSYEKL. Trimming removed 0 bases from V and 4 bases from J; junction bases left unmatched: 3. This CDR3 reads CASSQEWTGYNEQFF. CDR3 nucleotide sequence: TGCGCCAGCAGCCAAGAGTGGACAGGATACAATGAGCAGTTCTTC.

This chain connects TRBV3-1 (or the pseudogene TRBV3-2) to TRBJ1-1, with 8 bases lining up with TRBD1. This CDR3 contains 13 residues. The junction had 5 bases not matched to a gene; V was cut back by 4 bases and J by 7 bases. Germline CDR1 is LGHDT and CDR2 is YNNKEL (reference sequence). CDR3 protein: CASSLGTGDEAFF. The CDR3 region has the DNA TGTGCCAGCAGCCTCGGGACAGGCGATGAAGCTTTCTTT.

This chain joins TRBV5-5 and TRBJ2-5; 10 bases fit TRBD1. The V gene end was trimmed by 6 bases and the J gene end by 1 base; junction bases not matched to a gene: 9. The CDR3 covers 16 residues. In germline, CDR1 is SGHKS, CDR2 YYEKEE (reference sequence). The CDR3 sequence: CASTLGGTGAQETQYF. As DNA, the CDR3 is TGTGCCAGCACCCTAGGAGGGACAGGGGCCCAAGAGACCCAGTACTTC. Drawing the rest from reference TRBV5-5 and TRBJ2-5, the complete variable domain is DAGVTQSPTHLIKTRGQQVTLRCSPISGHKSVSWYQQVLGQGPQFIFQYYEKEERGRGNFPDRFSARQFPNYSSELNVNALLLGDSALYLCASTLGGTGAQETQYFGPGTRLLVL.

The V call is TRBV18, the J call TRBJ1-2; TRBD1 matches at 8 bases. The CDR3 contains 15 residues. Trimming removed 0 bases from V and 0 bases from J; junction bases left unmatched: 0. CDR1 and CDR2 (germline): KGHSH, LQKENI. The CDR3 region has the DNA TGTGCCAGCTCACCACCGGACAGGGCTAACTATGGCTACACCTTC. Protein: CASSPPDRANYGYTF. The full variable domain, with the rest looked up from reference TRBV18 and TRBJ1-2, is NAGVMQNPRHLVRRRGQEARLRCSPMKGHSHVYWYRQLPEEGLKFMVYLQKENIIDESGMPKERFSAEFPKEGPSILRIQQVVRGDSAAYFCASSPPDRANYGYTFGSGTRLTVV.

This chain links TRBV19 with TRBJ2-3; 9 bases are a match to TRBD1. There are 14 residues in the CDR3. After removal of 4 bases from V and 4 bases from J, the junction contained 3 bases not matched to a gene. The germline V gene has CDR1 LNHDA and CDR2 SQIVND (reference sequence). CDR3 amino acids: CASSTGQGSDTQYF. The CDR3 DNA reads TGTGCCAGTAGTACAGGACAGGGGTCAGATACGCAGTATTTT.

V gene TRBV19 combines with J gene TRBJ2-3; TRBD2 is a possible D gene (6 bases). The V and J ends lost 6 bases and 0 bases respectively, with 13 bases between them. This CDR3 is 15 amino acids long. Germline V gene lookup returns CDR1 LNHDA and CDR2 SQIVND (reference sequence). In DNA, the CDR3 is TGTGCCAGTAGGAGCTTGGGGGGTAGCACAGATACGCAGTATTTT. It yields the protein CASRSLGGSTDTQYF.

The chain links TRBV4-1 to TRBJ2-5, with 9 bases matching TRBD2. The CDR3 covers 19 residues. The germline CDR1 and CDR2 sequences are MGHRA and YSYEKL. J was trimmed by 5 bases and V by 2 bases; bases with no gene match: 18. CDR3 residues: CASSQKTGGIAGGLETQYF. The CDR3 nucleotides read TGCGCCAGCAGCCAAAAAACCGGAGGTATCGCGGGGGGGCTGGAGACCCAGTACTTC.